The 6 T cell receptor beta chains reported below all come from one sample, sequenced in a study of T cells in localized non-small cell lung cancer (dated by TCRdb to 2020 to 2021). Libraries came from the immunoSEQ multiplex PCR assay. As stored in TCRdb, this immuneACCESS dataset retains in-frame rearrangements with V and J assigned. A fraction of the clones does not appear; measured against another copy, unresolved V genes explain less than half of the discrepancy, and the remainder lacks a known reason. The sample yields 2,500 to 3,500 clones; approximately 23% were counted once. Over 20% of the sample belongs to the ten largest clones. The sequencing used lung tumor tissue, collected before any cancer treatment. These receptors all come from a woman aged 35 to 69 with stage I lung adenocarcinoma.

The chain recombines TRBV2 with TRBJ1-3; 7 bases are shared with TRBD1. Looked up from germline, CDR1 is SNHLY and CDR2 is FYNNEI. The CDR3 extends over 16 amino acids. J lost 0 bases, V lost 5 bases, and 7 bases had no gene match. The CDR3, as DNA: TGTGCCAGCAGTCCACTAGGGGGCCGCTCTGGAAACACCATATATTTT. It yields the protein CASSPLGGRSGNTIYF.

This clone ranks as medium-sized (0.01 to 0.1%). This chain links TRBV11-3 with TRBJ2-6; tentatively, D is TRBD1 or TRBD2 (6 bases each). CDR1 and CDR2 from the germline V gene are SGHNT and YENEEA. The CDR3 is 15 amino acids. Deletions cut 6 bases from V and 2 bases from J, with 11 bases between. The CDR3 region is CASSERGAGANVLTF. Here the CDR3 DNA reads TGTGCCAGCAGTGAGAGGGGGGCTGGGGCCAACGTCCTGACTTTC.

The chain carries TRBV9 and TRBJ1-6; D is undetermined. This CDR3 spans 16 amino acids. V lost 4 bases, J lost 0 bases, and 11 bases lay in between. The germline V gene encodes CDR1 SGDLS and CDR2 YYNGEE. The CDR3 reads CASSRFLSSYNSPLHF. The DNA of the CDR3 is TGTGCCAGCAGCCGATTCTTGAGCTCCTATAATTCACCCCTCCACTTT.

The rearrangement joins TRBV5-1 to TRBJ2-5; either TRBD1 or TRBD2 may fit D (6 bases each). The CDR3 runs to 16 residues. From germline, CDR1 is SGHRS and CDR2 YFSETQ. V was cut by 0 bases and J by 5 bases, with 17 bases left in between. For the CDR3, the DNA is TGCGCCAGCAGCTTGGGGGGTCCCGGGGGCCAGGAGACCCAGTACTTC. It yields the protein CASSLGGPGGQETQYF.

In its sample, this clone ranks as medium-sized (0.01 to 0.1%). This chain uses TRBV11-3 with TRBJ2-2, with D possibly being TRBD1 or TRBD2 (5 bases each). The V end was cut by 7 bases, the J end by 4 bases, with 25 bases between. Germline assignment: CDR1 SGHNT and CDR2 YENEEA. The CDR3 is made up of 18 amino acids. This CDR3 reads CASTSPQAGTDITGELFF. CDR3 DNA sequence: TGTGCCAGCACCTCACCCCAGGCAGGGACGGACATCACCGGGGAGCTGTTTTTT.

The rearrangement links TRBV11-3 to TRBJ2-1, with 15 bases lining up with TRBD2. The CDR3 totals 15 residues. J gave up 9 bases and V 5 bases, and 5 bases lay outside the gene matches. Germline lookup yields CDR1 SGHNT and CDR2 YENEEA. CDR3 nucleotides: TGTGCCAGCAGCGAGGGACTAGCGGGGGGCGGTGAGCAGTTCTTC. Encoded protein: CASSEGLAGGGEQFF.